A single sample is the source of the 17 T cell receptor beta chains below, sequenced in a study of cytomegalovirus exposure and HLA in healthy donors. The PCR contained 60 Vbeta and 13 Jbeta primers. Here immunoSEQ multiplex PCR was the method, and the copy in TCRdb shows in-frame clones only, minus some. The repertoire consists of approximately 210,000 clones, with over 80% occurring once and the leading ten covering roughly 10%. Sequenced input: PBMCs. Receptors were obtained from a woman in her 50s in good health and CMV-seropositive.

The gene calls are TRBV4-2 and TRBJ2-6; D gene ambiguous. This CDR3 has 22 residues. Germline values: CDR1 LGHNA, CDR2 YNFKEQ. V was cut by 1 base and J by 0 bases, with 25 bases left in between. Written as DNA, the CDR3 is TGTGCCAGCAGCCAAGTGCCCGGCGGAATACAAGACCCCCTCTCTGGGGCCAACGTCCTGACTTTC. This gives the protein CASSQVPGGIQDPLSGANVLTF.

The gene calls are TRBV29-1 and TRBJ2-2; D perhaps matches TRBD1 (6 bases). Germline values: CDR1 SQVTM, CDR2 ANQGSEA. The CDR3 sequence is 17 residues long. V was shortened by 4 bases and J by 6 bases, with 24 bases between the two germline ends. CDR3 amino acids: CSVVLANVLGAAGELFF. The CDR3 DNA reads as TGCAGCGTTGTCTTAGCTAACGTTCTGGGGGCCGCCGGGGAGCTGTTTTTT.

V usage is TRBV10-3 and J usage is TRBJ1-1, with 10 bases fitting TRBD1. The CDR3 consists of 15 residues. Germline V gene sequence: CDR1 ENHRY, CDR2 SYGVKD. Trimming cost V 2 bases and J 7 bases; bases outside gene matches: 7. As DNA, the CDR3 is TGTGCCATCAGTGAGCGCGACAGGGGGCAGGGTGAAGCTTTCTTT. Its protein is CAISERDRGQGEAFF.

The chain carries TRBV5-4 and TRBJ1-3; 9 bases agree with TRBD1. Germline V gene data show CDR1 as SGHNT and CDR2 as YYREEE (reference sequence). With V trimmed by 2 bases and J by 7 bases, 4 bases remained unmatched. This CDR3 has 14 amino acids. The CDR3 sequence is CASSFSGQGNTIYF. CDR3 sequence (DNA): TGTGCCAGCAGCTTTTCCGGACAGGGGAACACCATATATTTT.

This chain joins TRBV5-1 and TRBJ2-1; 10 bases match TRBD2. Germline CDR1 reads SGHRS; CDR2 reads YFSETQ. CDR3 length equals 15 residues. Trimming took 5 bases from V and 4 from J; bases not matched to a gene: 6. For the CDR3, the DNA is TGCGCCAGCAGGAGTACTAGCGGGGATTACAATGAGCAGTTCTTC. Encoded protein: CASRSTSGDYNEQFF.

The rearrangement joins TRBV19 to TRBJ1-6; the D is unclear. The CDR3 is made up of 20 amino acids. Per the germline V gene, CDR1 is LNHDA and CDR2 is SQIVND (reference sequence). Trimming took 3 bases from V and 3 from J, leaving 24 bases between them. CDR3 DNA: TGTGCCAGTAGTATCATTAACGCGTTGAACAGCCACTTCTATAATTCACCCCTCCACTTT. Translation gives CASSIINALNSHFYNSPLHF. The full variable domain, its missing parts supplied by reference TRBV19 and TRBJ1-6, is DGGITQSPKYLFRKEGQNVTLSCEQNLNHDAMYWYRQDPGQGLRLIYYSQIVNDFQKGDIAEGYSVSREKKESFPLTVTSAQKNPTAFYLCASSIINALNSHFYNSPLHFGNGTRLTVT.

The chain combines TRBV19 with TRBJ2-5; 9 bases fit TRBD1. Trimming at V came to 4 bases and at J to 2 bases, leaving 2 bases not matched to a gene. The CDR3 runs 14 residues. Germline V gene data show CDR1 as LNHDA and CDR2 as SQIVND (reference sequence). DNA of the CDR3: TGTGCCAGTAGTAGGGACAGGGCTCAAGAGACCCAGTACTTC. This translates into CASSRDRAQETQYF.

The count of this clone is one. The chain employs TRBV5-4 and TRBJ1-2, with 8 positions matching TRBD1. The CDR3 has 15 amino acids. J lost 5 bases, V lost 5 bases, and 11 bases had no gene match. Germline CDR1 SGHNT, CDR2 YYREEE (reference sequence). In nucleotides, the CDR3 is TGTGCCAGCAGTCCTAGGACAGGGTGGGAATATGGCTACACCTTC. This sequence encodes CASSPRTGWEYGYTF.

This clone showed up just a few times. The rearrangement uses TRBV5-4 and TRBJ2-2; TRBD1 is a possible D gene (6 bases). Germline values: CDR1 SGHNT, CDR2 YYREEE (reference sequence). This CDR3 has 14 amino acids. V shed 4 bases and J shed 3 bases, with 10 bases lying between them. The CDR3 spells CASSQGQHTGELFF. In nucleotides, the CDR3 is TGTGCCAGCAGCCAGGGACAACACACCGGGGAGCTGTTTTTT.

The rearrangement uses TRBV7-9 and TRBJ2-1; tentative D call: TRBD2 (5 bases). Trimming left V 1 base short and J 0 bases short, with 10 bases between. The CDR3 has 16 residues. The germline V gene has CDR1 SEHNR and CDR2 FQNEAQ (reference sequence). The CDR3 sequence: CASSLGTYPSYNEQFF. CDR3 sequence (DNA): TGTGCCAGCAGCTTAGGGACTTATCCCTCCTACAATGAGCAGTTCTTC.

This chain connects TRBV7-3 to TRBJ2-7; D is possibly TRBD1 (6 bases). Trimming removed 5 bases from V and 2 bases from J, with 16 bases in between. Germline values: CDR1 SGHTA, CDR2 FQGTGA. The CDR3 runs 15 residues. As DNA, the CDR3 is TGTGCCAGCAGCCCCTACCCAGGACAGACCTACGAGCAGTACTTC. Protein product: CASSPYPGQTYEQYF.

The rearrangement joins TRBV19 to TRBJ2-7; tentative D call: TRBD1 (6 bases). Trimming took 4 bases from V and 2 from J, leaving 18 bases between them. Germline CDR1 reads LNHDA; CDR2 reads SQIVND (reference sequence). The CDR3 has 16 amino acids. The CDR3 nucleotides are TGTGCCAGTAGTACGGGACATGACCGTTTTCCCTACGAGCAGTACTTC. Translating gives CASSTGHDRFPYEQYF.

This chain uses TRBV7-9 with TRBJ2-7; TRBD1 matches 8 bases. Looked up from germline, CDR1 is SEHNR and CDR2 is FQNEAQ (reference sequence). The CDR3 contains 16 residues. V lost 3 bases to trimming and J lost 0 bases; unmatched junction nucleotides: 7. In DNA, the CDR3 is TGTGCCAGCAGCTTCCGGGACAGGCAGAGCTCCTACGAGCAGTACTTC. It codes for CASSFRDRQSSYEQYF.

CDR3 in DNA: TGTGCCAGTACCCCCGATATGAGCGCGTTTTTT. Translated: CASTPDMSAFF. The V and J genes are TRBV19 and TRBJ1-4; D uncertain. V was clipped by 7 bases and J by 16 bases, with 16 bases between them. CDR1 LNHDA and CDR2 SQIVND come from the germline V gene (reference sequence). There are 11 residues in the CDR3.

This chain uses TRBV11-2 with TRBJ2-1, with 11 nucleotides matching TRBD2. The junction had 6 bases not matched to a gene; V was cut back by 5 bases and J by 12 bases. The germline gives CDR1 SGHAT, CDR2 FQNNGV. The CDR3 extends over 13 amino acids. In DNA form, the CDR3 reads TGTGCCAGCAGCCGGACTAGCGGGCTTCGGCAGTTCTTC. Protein product: CASSRTSGLRQFF.

J is TRBJ2-1 and V is TRBV5-1; D gene unclear. The CDR3 is 14 amino acids. The V gene lost 0 bases and the J gene lost 0 bases, with 4 bases spanning the gap. CDR1 and CDR2 (germline): SGHRS, YFSETQ. The CDR3 protein is CASSLVSSYNEQFF. The CDR3 DNA is TGCGCCAGCAGCTTGGTTAGCTCCTACAATGAGCAGTTCTTC. The whole variable domain, remainder taken from reference TRBV5-1 and TRBJ2-1, is KAGVTQTPRYLIKTRGQQVTLSCSPISGHRSVSWYQQTPGQGLQFLFEYFSETQRNKGNFPGRFSGRQFSNSRSEMNVSTLELGDSALYLCASSLVSSYNEQFFGPGTRLTVL.

This chain links TRBV28 with TRBJ2-1, with unresolved D. Looked up from germline, CDR1 is MDHEN and CDR2 is SYDVKM. The CDR3 covers 15 residues. Between the trimmed V and J ends, which lost 2 bases and 5 bases, there was a span of 13 bases. CDR3 sequence: CASSLVGPVNNEQFF. The CDR3, as DNA: TGTGCCAGCAGTTTAGTCGGTCCGGTTAACAATGAGCAGTTCTTC. Based on the CDR3 plus reference TRBV28 and TRBJ2-1, the full variable domain is DVKVTQSSRYLVKRTGEKVFLECVQDMDHENMFWYRQDPGLGLRLIYFSYDVKMKEKGDIPEGYSVSREKKERFSLILESASTNQTSMYLCASSLVGPVNNEQFFGPGTRLTVL.